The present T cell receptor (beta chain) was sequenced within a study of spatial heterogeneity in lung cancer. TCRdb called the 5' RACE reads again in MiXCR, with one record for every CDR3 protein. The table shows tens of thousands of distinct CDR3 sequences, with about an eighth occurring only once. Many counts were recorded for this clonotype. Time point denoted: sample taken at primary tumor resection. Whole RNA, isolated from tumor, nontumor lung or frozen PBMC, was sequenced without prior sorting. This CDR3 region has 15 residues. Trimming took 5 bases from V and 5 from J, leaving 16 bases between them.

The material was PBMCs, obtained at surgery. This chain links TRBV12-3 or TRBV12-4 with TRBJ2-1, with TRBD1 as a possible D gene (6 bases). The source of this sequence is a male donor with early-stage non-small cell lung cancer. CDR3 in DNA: TGTGCCAGCAGTACCGGGACCCCAGGGGACAATGAGCAGTTCTTC. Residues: CASSTGTPGDNEQFF.